This TCR beta chain was sequenced for a study of PD-1 blockade in classical Hodgkin lymphoma. Study findings and constraints: Diminished baseline TCR diversity has been reported in newly diagnosed patients relative to healthy donors. Patients were excluded if nivolumab began under 1 year after ASCT (the autologous transplant). Newly diagnosed patients and complete responders had comparable diversity at baseline. While CD8+ TCR diversity did not rise significantly by C4D1, CD4+ TCR diversity did.

The patients all showed relapse after autologous stem cell transplantation, while their brentuximab vedotin exposure varied. Germline-derived CDR1 and CDR2 are MNHNY and SVGAGI (reference sequence). V was clipped by 3 bases and J by 7 bases, with 15 bases between them. This CDR3 contains 14 residues. TCRdb's copy holds only in-frame clones and misses some; the assay was immunoSEQ multiplex PCR. The sample contains around 40,000 clones, about two thirds of which appear only once. Regarding this clone: Its matching antigen is unknown.

The sequences come from peripheral blood mononuclear cells (PBMCs), collected at baseline. The chain uses TRBV6-6 and TRBJ1-2; D is possibly TRBD1 (6 bases). This receptor was obtained from a human donor with classical Hodgkin lymphoma. CDR3 loop: CASSYEQGSGGYTF. The CDR3 nucleotides are TGTGCCAGCAGTTATGAACAGGGTTCTGGTGGCTACACCTTC.